This TCR beta chain was captured by sequencing in a study of T cell changes during pregnancy in multiple sclerosis. The CDR3 runs to 14 residues. CDR1 is MRHNA and CDR2 is SNTAGT in the germline V gene. V trimming: 8 bases; J trimming: 6 bases; junction bases outside the gene matches: 6. The assay was immunoSEQ multiplex PCR, and TCRdb's table has in-frame clones only and misses some. The sample yields about 87,000 clones, around 93% seen once. This receptor was obtained from a female donor in good health, enrolled as a control in a pregnancy study. The rearrangement joins TRBV6-4 to TRBJ2-1; 11 nucleotides match TRBD1. The sequencing here drew on peripheral blood, taken in the third trimester of pregnancy. The CDR3 loop reads CASAAGTGGNEQFF. CDR3 in DNA: TGTGCCAGCGCAGCCGGGACAGGGGGCAATGAGCAGTTCTTC.